This T cell receptor (beta chain) stems from a study of blood T cell repertoires in COVID-19. Study information: From T cells, B-cell-depleted T cells, or PBMCs came the material, which was cDNA or gDNA.

The study recruited exposed participants who had met a COVID-19 case within 2 weeks before entry. Per the authors' pipeline: Reference gene primer amplification yielded estimated nucleated cell counts. Here immunoSEQ multiplex PCR was the method, and the copy in TCRdb shows in-frame clones only, minus some. That table supplies the V and J calls and clone size; D and trimming were determined from the DNA. The sample lists about 64,000 clones; under 80% were seen once. The CDR3 contains 17 residues. Germline V gene lookup returns CDR1 SGHRS and CDR2 YFSETQ. The trim removed 4 bases at V and 10 bases at J, leaving 14 bases unmatched.

The TCR was taken from a woman aged 55-70 years who had been exposed to COVID-19. The sample comprised PBMCs or T cells enriched from blood (not recorded which). This rearrangement joins TRBV5-1 to TRBJ1-6; TRBD1 matches 10 bases. The CDR3 bases are TGCGCCAGCAGCCCCCGGGACAGGGGCCGCTTTAAGTCACCCCTCCACTTT. It specifies CASSPRDRGRFKSPLHF.